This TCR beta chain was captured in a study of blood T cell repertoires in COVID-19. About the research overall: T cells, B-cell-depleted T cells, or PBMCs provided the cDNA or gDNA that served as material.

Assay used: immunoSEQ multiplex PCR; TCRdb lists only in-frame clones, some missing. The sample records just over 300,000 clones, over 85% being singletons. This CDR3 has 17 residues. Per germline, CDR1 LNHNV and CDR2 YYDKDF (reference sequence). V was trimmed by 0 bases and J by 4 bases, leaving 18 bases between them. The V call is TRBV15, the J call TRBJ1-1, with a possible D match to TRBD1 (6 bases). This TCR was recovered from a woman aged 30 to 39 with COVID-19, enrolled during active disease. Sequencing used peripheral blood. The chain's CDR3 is CATSRDFVPRGGTEAFF. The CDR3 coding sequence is TGTGCCACCAGCAGAGATTTTGTGCCTCGAGGGGGCACTGAAGCTTTCTTT.